Listed below are T cell receptor beta chains from one sample, sequenced in a study of T cell repertoires in cytomegalovirus infection. These receptors are not linked to any known antigen. TCRdb reanalysed the reads using MiXCR and keeps one entry per CDR3 protein. The sample lists some 940,000 distinct CDR3 sequences; around 31% were seen once. This specimen was cultured CD8+ T cells from PBMCs, taken from culture after CMV antigen stimulation. The receptors here all came from a human donor in good health (CMV status not recorded). Some clones in this sample may be carry-over from other donors' samples. The CDR3 runs from the conserved cysteine through the conserved F or W. D genes are given only for firm matches. Clone size appears in some rows only: once, few, many, or a class for an expanded clone.

v_call	j_call	clone_size	d_call	cdr3_nt	cdr3_aa
TRBV5-6	TRBJ2-3	-	-	TGTGCCAGCAGCTTGGAATACACAGATACGCAGTATTTT	CASSLEYTDTQYF
TRBV7-6	TRBJ2-2	-	-	TGTGCCAGCAGCTTAATACTAGCTTTACGCGCGAACACCGGGGAGCTGTTTTTT	CASSLILALRANTGELFF
TRBV10-3	TRBJ2-5	-	-	TGTGCCATCCGGGCAGGGGAGGAGACCCAGTACTTC	CAIRAGEETQYF
TRBV12-3/TRBV12-4	TRBJ1-1	many	-	TGTGCCAGCAGTTTACGGGTTCGGAACCTGAACACTGAAGCTTTCTTT	CASSLRVRNLNTEAFF
TRBV4-3	TRBJ2-1	many	-	TGCGCCAGCAGCCAAGATCGCTCAGTAGGGGACAATGAGCAGTTCTTC	CASSQDRSVGDNEQFF
TRBV9	TRBJ2-1	-	-	TGTGCCAGCAGCGTAGAGGCGCTCAATGAGCAGTTCTTC	CASSVEALNEQFF
TRBV6-8	TRBJ2-5	-	TRBD2	TGTGCCAGCAGTTACTCGAACTCGGGGGGGCCCCCCGAAGAGACCCAGTACTTC	CASSYSNSGGPPEETQYF
TRBV12-3/TRBV12-4	TRBJ1-2	-	-	TGTGCCAGCAGTTTTACAGCTGTCTATGGCTACACCTTC	CASSFTAVYGYTF
TRBV6-6	TRBJ1-3	-	TRBD1	TGTGCCAGTACAGGGGCAGAGGTTGGAAACACCATATATTTT	CASTGAEVGNTIYF
TRBV6-5	TRBJ1-6	few	-	TGTGCCAGCAGTTACTCTGGGGGTAATTCACCCCTCCACTTT	CASSYSGGNSPLHF
TRBV7-9	TRBJ2-2	many	-	TGTGCCAGCAGTCCCATGCGCCGCGACACCGGGGAGCTGTTTTTT	CASSPMRRDTGELFF
TRBV5-4	TRBJ2-3	-	TRBD2	TGTGCCAGCAGCCCCCAGCGGGGGGGCCGGTCAGATACGCAGTATTTT	CASSPQRGGRSDTQYF
TRBV4-3	TRBJ1-6	few	-	TGCGCCAGCAGCGAAGAACTTGTCCAGATTAATTCACCCCTCCACTTT	CASSEELVQINSPLHF
TRBV11-1	TRBJ2-3	-	TRBD2	TGTGCCAGCAGCTTAGTTGGTAGCGGGGCCACAGATACGCAGTATTTT	CASSLVGSGATDTQYF
TRBV18	TRBJ1-5	-	-	TGTGCCAGCTCACCACCGGCCGGGGGCAATCAGCCCCAGCATTTT	CASSPPAGGNQPQHF
TRBV10-3	TRBJ2-7	-	-	TGTGCCATCAGTGAGTCTCAGGCGCAGGGTTTATTTCGCCCCTACGAGCAGTACTTC	CAISESQAQGLFRPYEQYF
TRBV14	TRBJ2-1	-	TRBD2	TGTGCCAGCAGCCCCCGGCGGGGGGTAAATGAGCAGTTCTTC	CASSPRRGVNEQFF
TRBV10-3	TRBJ1-2	-	-	TGTGCCATCAGGACGTTTCGACCCGGGACACACAACTATGGCTACACCTTC	CAIRTFRPGTHNYGYTF
TRBV9	TRBJ1-2	-	-	TGTGCCAGCCGGGGCACAGCACCTATGGGCTACACCTTC	CASRGTAPMGYTF
TRBV19	TRBJ1-1	-	-	TGTGCCAGTAAGGCAGGGCGAAACACTGAAGCTTTCTTT	CASKAGRNTEAFF
TRBV27	TRBJ1-4	-	-	TGTGCCAGCAGTTTCGGGGGATTACTGTTTTTT	CASSFGGLLFF
TRBV28	TRBJ2-1	-	TRBD1	TGTGCCAGCAGTTTCTACCCTGGGACAGGGAGCTCCTACAATGAGCAGTTCTTC	CASSFYPGTGSSYNEQFF
TRBV5-6	TRBJ2-1	few	-	TGTGCCAGCAGCTTGAAGTTTGGCAGGCTCTCCTACAATGAGCAGTTCTTC	CASSLKFGRLSYNEQFF
TRBV5-6	TRBJ2-1	-	TRBD1	TGTGCCAGCAGCCATAATTTCGGGACAGGCCCCTACAATGAGCAGTTCTTC	CASSHNFGTGPYNEQFF
TRBV4-1	TRBJ2-6	few	-	TGCGCCAGCAGCCAAAACTCTGGGGCCAACGTCCTGACTTTC	CASSQNSGANVLTF
TRBV27	TRBJ2-3	-	-	TGTGCCAGCAGAGTTATGGATACGCAGTATTTT	CASRVMDTQYF
TRBV5-1	TRBJ1-1	-	TRBD1	TGCGCCAGCAGCAGAAAACAGGGGAGTACTGAAGCTTTCTTT	CASSRKQGSTEAFF
TRBV28	TRBJ1-5	-	-	TGTGCCAGCAGTCCAAGGCAGGGCCCTAGGAGAGGCAATCAGCCCCAGCATTTT	CASSPRQGPRRGNQPQHF
TRBV27	TRBJ1-5	few	-	TGTGCCAGCAGTTTAACTAGGGGGGACCAGCCCCAGCATTTT	CASSLTRGDQPQHF
TRBV7-2	TRBJ2-5	many	-	TGTGCCAGCAGCGTAGAGGACACCCGAGGGGAGACCCAGTACTTC	CASSVEDTRGETQYF
TRBV7-9	TRBJ2-7	few	TRBD1	TGTGCCAGCAGCTCCGTAGGGGACAGGGTGTCCTACGAGCAGTACTTC	CASSSVGDRVSYEQYF
TRBV7-2	TRBJ1-5	-	-	TGTGCCAGCAGCTTAGCCCGGGAGGGGTACGGCAATCAGCCCCAGCATTTT	CASSLAREGYGNQPQHF
TRBV3-1	TRBJ2-2	few	-	TGTGCCAGCAGCCACCCGCGGACAGCGAACACCGGGGAGCTGTTTTTT	CASSHPRTANTGELFF
TRBV12-3/TRBV12-4	TRBJ2-2	few	-	TGTGCCTCTGCATGGGAGGATAAGGGGACCGGGGAGCTGTTTTTT	CASAWEDKGTGELFF
TRBV6-6	TRBJ2-2	-	TRBD1	TGTGCCAGCTTCGGACAGGTGGTCGGCTCCGGGGAGCTGTTTTTT	CASFGQVVGSGELFF
TRBV6-8	TRBJ1-4	-	-	TGTGCCAGCACCCCTTCCGCAACTAATGAAAAACTGTTTTTT	CASTPSATNEKLFF
TRBV4-1	TRBJ2-1	-	TRBD1	TGCGCCAGCAGCCGATGGACAGGAGACAATGAGCAGTTCTTC	CASSRWTGDNEQFF
TRBV12-3/TRBV12-4	TRBJ2-3	-	-	TGTGCCAGCAGGCGGGACTCGTCCTCGGATACGCAGTATTTT	CASRRDSSSDTQYF
TRBV6-8	TRBJ1-2	-	TRBD1	TGTGCCAGCAGTTACGGACAGGGGGTCGACTATGGCTACACCTTC	CASSYGQGVDYGYTF
TRBV14	TRBJ1-1	few	-	TGTGCCAGCAGCCAAGATTTTCAGGGTCTTTACACTGAAGCTTTCTTT	CASSQDFQGLYTEAFF
TRBV3-1	TRBJ2-3	many	-	TGTGCCAGCAGCCGTATCCTAAATCAAGATACGCAGTATTTT	CASSRILNQDTQYF
TRBV5-1	TRBJ1-1	-	TRBD1	TGCGCCACTACGACAGGGGGCGCAACTGAAGCTTTCTTT	CATTTGGATEAFF
TRBV24-1	TRBJ1-5	-	-	TGTGCCACCAGTGATCCGTATAGCAATCAGCCCCAGCATTTT	CATSDPYSNQPQHF
TRBV7-2	TRBJ2-5	few	-	TGTGCCAGCAGCTTAGCGTCATGGGCGTCGGACGAGACCCAGTACTTC	CASSLASWASDETQYF
TRBV5-5	TRBJ2-1	few	TRBD2	TGTGCCAGCAGCCAGATCCTCCGGCGGGGGACGAGCTCCTACAATGAGCAGTTCTTC	CASSQILRRGTSSYNEQFF
TRBV20-1	TRBJ2-2	-	TRBD2	TGCAGTGCTAGAGAACTAGCGGGGACCGGGGAGCTGTTTTTT	CSARELAGTGELFF
TRBV19	TRBJ1-5	few	-	TGTGCCAGTAGTATCGGGCCAGGCGCCAGCAATCAGCCCCAGCATTTT	CASSIGPGASNQPQHF
TRBV29-1	TRBJ2-3	few	TRBD2	TGCAGCGTGCGAAGTCCTGGGACTAGCGGGAGGGTAGGGCAGTATTTT	CSVRSPGTSGRVGQYF
TRBV20-1	TRBJ1-6	once	-	TGCAGTGCTAGAGACCTAACGGACACCAATTCACCCCTCCACTTT	CSARDLTDTNSPLHF
TRBV6-5	TRBJ2-2	-	-	TGTGCCAGCAGACCCCTTGAGGGGACCGGGGAGCTGTTTTTT	CASRPLEGTGELFF
TRBV4-1	TRBJ2-1	few	TRBD1	TGCGCCAGCAGCCAAGAGACAGGGGGCGGGTATGAGCAGTTCTTC	CASSQETGGGYEQFF
TRBV20-1	TRBJ2-1	once	TRBD1	TGCAGTGCTACGGGGGACAGGGGCTACAATGAGCAGTTCTTC	CSATGDRGYNEQFF
TRBV7-6	TRBJ2-1	-	-	TGTGCCAGCAGCTTTCGTGGGGGGACCTACAATGAGCAGCTCTTC	CASSFRGGTYNEQLF
TRBV6-5	TRBJ2-7	-	TRBD2	TGTGCCAGCAGTTACACGGGGGGGCCGGGGGAGCAGTACTTC	CASSYTGGPGEQYF
TRBV7-6	TRBJ1-3	few	-	TGTGCCAGCAGCTTTGAACACCTTTCTGGAAACACCATATATTTT	CASSFEHLSGNTIYF
TRBV6-6	TRBJ2-7	few	TRBD2	TGTGCCAGCAGTTACTTTGCTAGGGGAGGGGACGAGCAGTACTTC	CASSYFARGGDEQYF
TRBV5-4	TRBJ1-2	-	TRBD1	TGTGCCAGCAGCACAGACAGGGGGTCAGGGGATGGCTACACCTTC	CASSTDRGSGDGYTF
TRBV24-1	TRBJ2-1	many	TRBD2	TGTGCCACCAGTGATTTTACGGGGGGGCCGAGTGAGCAGTTCTTC	CATSDFTGGPSEQFF
TRBV7-9	TRBJ2-5	few	-	TGTGCCTGGGGTGAGCTCCAAGAGACCCAGTACTTC	CAWGELQETQYF
TRBV7-2	TRBJ2-5	-	-	TGTGCCAGCAGCTCCTTCAAGTGGAGGGTTGAGACCCAGCACTTC	CASSSFKWRVETQHF